The 4 T cell receptor beta chains listed next were all sequenced from one sample in a study of OX40 agonist ivuxolimab in advanced cancers. Measured with immunoSEQ multiplex PCR; TCRdb has only the in-frame clones, and not every one. The table has roughly 61,000 clones, 82% seen once. The specimen was CD4+ or CD8+ T cells sorted from blood, collected in a trial of the OX40 agonist ivuxolimab. The receptors derive from an adult with an advanced solid tumor such as melanoma, head and neck, liver or kidney cancer.

The gene calls are TRBV11-3 and TRBJ2-1; D possibly corresponds to TRBD2 (7 bases). With 1 base removed from V and 1 base from J, the gap between germline ends came to 20 bases. The CDR3 contains 19 residues. CDR1 and CDR2 (germline): SGHNT, YENEEA. CDR3 sequence (DNA): TGTGCCAGCAGCTTAGGTCGGGGGGCCCCAGGTGGGTCCTACAATGAGCAGTTCTTC. The encoded protein is CASSLGRGAPGGSYNEQFF.

The rearrangement uses TRBV2 and TRBJ1-1; D is perhaps TRBD1 (6 bases). In germline, CDR1 is SNHLY, CDR2 FYNNEI. Trimming stripped 7 bases from V and 0 bases from J, with 15 bases between. The CDR3 contains 15 residues. The CDR3 protein is CASNKNRAVNTEAFF. The CDR3 region has the DNA TGTGCCAGCAATAAGAACAGGGCCGTGAACACTGAAGCTTTCTTT.

In its sample, this clone ranks as medium-sized. The chain joins TRBV27 to TRBJ2-7; weak D call: TRBD1 (6 bases). The germline CDR1 and CDR2 sequences are MNHEY and SMNVEV (reference sequence). The CDR3 covers 13 residues. Trimming stripped 6 bases from V and 4 bases from J, with 13 bases between. In nucleotides, the CDR3 is TGTGCCAGCAGAAAGGGGGAGCTATACGAGCAGTACTTC. This translates into CASRKGELYEQYF.

This chain joins TRBV25-1 and TRBJ2-1; TRBD1 might be the D (5 bases). The V and J ends lost 6 bases and 12 bases respectively, with 18 bases between them. Germline values: CDR1 MGHDK, CDR2 SYGVNS. There are 13 residues in the CDR3. The chain's CDR3 is CASRKPGSQGQFF. DNA for the CDR3: TGTGCCAGCAGAAAACCTGGGTCCCAGGGGCAGTTCTTC.